This TCR beta chain stems from a study of long-term antiretroviral therapy in people with HIV. Study-wide results and caveats: Although diversity increased after ART, it remained lower than in transplant donor controls. HIV repertoires showed narrower CDR3 length ranges than controls.

Germline V gives CDR1 SEHNR, CDR2 FQNEAQ (reference sequence). J lost 4 bases, V lost 8 bases, and 3 bases had no gene match. The CDR3 contains 13 residues. Specimens retained roughly 1-11 million cryopreserved PBMC preceding DNA extraction. As regards this clone: The antigen remains unidentified.

Survey-level immunoSEQ v3.0 assays were run. Sequencing of each sample targeted roughly 35,000-55,000 T-cell genomes. Assay used: immunoSEQ multiplex PCR; TCRdb lists only in-frame clones, some missing. The table records 17,000 or so clones, 85% to 90% of them present only once. The chain uses TRBV7-9 and TRBJ1-1; 11 bases fit TRBD1. Sample: unsorted PBMCs, taken 4.2 years after starting antiretroviral therapy. The TCR comes from a man in his fifties or sixties with HIV. CDR3 DNA: TGTGCCAGCCGGGGGACAGGGGGCACTGAAGCTTTCTTT. It translates to CASRGTGGTEAFF.